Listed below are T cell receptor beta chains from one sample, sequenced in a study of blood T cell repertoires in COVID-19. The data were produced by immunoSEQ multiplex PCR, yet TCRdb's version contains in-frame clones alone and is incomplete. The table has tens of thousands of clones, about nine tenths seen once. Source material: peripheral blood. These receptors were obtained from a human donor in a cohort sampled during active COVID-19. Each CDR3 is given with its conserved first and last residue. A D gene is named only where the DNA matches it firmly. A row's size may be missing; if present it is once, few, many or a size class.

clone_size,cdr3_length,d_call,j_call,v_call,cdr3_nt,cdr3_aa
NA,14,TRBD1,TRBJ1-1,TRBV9,TGTGCCAGCAGCGTTGGGACAGTCGGCACTGAAGCTTTCTTT,CASSVGTVGTEAFF
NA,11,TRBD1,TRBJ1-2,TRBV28,TGTGCCAGCACGGACAGGGTTGGCTACACCTTC,CASTDRVGYTF
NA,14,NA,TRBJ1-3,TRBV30,TGTGCCTGGAGCCCCCGGAGTTCTGGAAACACCATATATTTT,CAWSPRSSGNTIYF
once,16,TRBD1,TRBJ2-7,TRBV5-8,TGTGCCAGCAGCCCGCGGCCGGGACAGGGAGCCTACGAGCAGTACTTC,CASSPRPGQGAYEQYF
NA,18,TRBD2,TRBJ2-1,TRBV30,TGTGCCTGGAGAATTCTCGGACTAGCGGGAGGGAGGTACAATGAGCAGTTCTTC,CAWRILGLAGGRYNEQFF
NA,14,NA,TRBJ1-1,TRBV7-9,TGTGCCAGCACCCCCGGACAGAGGAACACTGAAGCTTTCTTT,CASTPGQRNTEAFF
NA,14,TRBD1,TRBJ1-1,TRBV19,TGTGCCAGTAGACTCAGGGGGCGCGGCACTGAAGCTTTCTTT,CASRLRGRGTEAFF
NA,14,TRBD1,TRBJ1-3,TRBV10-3,TGTGCCATCAGTGACCCGACAGGGGGAAACACCATATATTTT,CAISDPTGGNTIYF
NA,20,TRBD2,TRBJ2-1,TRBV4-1,TGCGCCAGCAGCCAAGAGGGACTAGCGGGAGGGCCTCGTCCCTACAATGAGCAGTTCTTC,CASSQEGLAGGPRPYNEQFF
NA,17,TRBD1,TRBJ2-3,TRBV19,TGTGCCAGTAGTATATACGCCCAGGGGGCGGACACAGATACGCAGTATTTT,CASSIYAQGADTDTQYF
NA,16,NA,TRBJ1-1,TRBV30,TGTGCCTGGAGTTTCTTCGTTGGGGACATGAACACTGAAGCTTTCTTT,CAWSFFVGDMNTEAFF
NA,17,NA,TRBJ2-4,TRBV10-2,TGCGCCAGCAGTGGGATAGGGGCAAGATCGGGCAAAAACATTCAGTACTTC,CASSGIGARSGKNIQYF
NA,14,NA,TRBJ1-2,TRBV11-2,TGTGCCAGCAGCTTTCCCCTAGGAACAGGAGGCTACACCTTC,CASSFPLGTGGYTF
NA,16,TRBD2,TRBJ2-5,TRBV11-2,TGTGCCAGCAGCCCGAGCGTAGCGGGAGGAGTCGAGACCCAGTACTTC,CASSPSVAGGVETQYF
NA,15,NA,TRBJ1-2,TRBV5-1,TGCGCCAGCAGCCGGGGGGCGGGGGCGCAGCCCGGCTACACCTTC,CASSRGAGAQPGYTF
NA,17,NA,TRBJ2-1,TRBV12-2,TGTGCAAGTCGCACCCCCCCGAAGGCGGGACCCTACAATGAGCAGTTCTTC,CASRTPPKAGPYNEQFF
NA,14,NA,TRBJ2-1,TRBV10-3,TGTGCCATCAGTGGGCCCACCTCCTACAATGAGCAGTTCTTC,CAISGPTSYNEQFF
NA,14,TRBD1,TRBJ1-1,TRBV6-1,TGTGCCAGCAGTGAAATGACAGGGGACACTGAAGCTTTCTTT,CASSEMTGDTEAFF
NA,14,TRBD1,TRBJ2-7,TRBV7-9,TGTGCCAGCAGCTTCGGACAGGGGGCGGACGAGCAGTACTTC,CASSFGQGADEQYF
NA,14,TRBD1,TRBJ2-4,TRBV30,TGTGCCTGGAGTACAGGGGTGAACAAAAACATTCAGTACTTC,CAWSTGVNKNIQYF
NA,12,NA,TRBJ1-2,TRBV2,TGTGCCAGCAGTGGCCCCGGTATTGGCTACACCTTC,CASSGPGIGYTF
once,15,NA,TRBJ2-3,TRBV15,TGTGCCACCAGCAGAGAGCGTTTGGGCACAGATACGCAGTATTTT,CATSRERLGTDTQYF
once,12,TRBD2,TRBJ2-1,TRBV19,TGTGCCAGTAGATTAAAGGGGAGGGGGCAGTTCTTC,CASRLKGRGQFF
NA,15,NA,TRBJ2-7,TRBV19,TGTGCCAGTAGTGCCACGCGGCTCGGAATCTACGAGCAGTACTTC,CASSATRLGIYEQYF
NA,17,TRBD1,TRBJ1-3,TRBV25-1,TGTGCCAGCAGTGAACCTCTAACCGGGACAGATGGAAACACCATATATTTT,CASSEPLTGTDGNTIYF
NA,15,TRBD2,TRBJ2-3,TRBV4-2,TGTGCCAGCAGCAATAGCGGGGGGGCCGAGGATACGCAGTATTTT,CASSNSGGAEDTQYF
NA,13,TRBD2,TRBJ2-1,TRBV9,TGTGCCAGCAGCTATGGACTAGCGTCAGAGCAGTTCTTC,CASSYGLASEQFF
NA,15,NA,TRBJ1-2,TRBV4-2,TGTGCCAGCAGCCAAGATTGGGGGGGCGGCTATGGCTACACCTTC,CASSQDWGGGYGYTF
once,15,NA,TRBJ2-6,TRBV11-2,TGTGCCAGCAGCTTATTGGGCGCTGGGGCCAACGTCCTGACTTTC,CASSLLGAGANVLTF
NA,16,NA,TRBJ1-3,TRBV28,TGTGCCAGCACCACCCAGGCAGTCCCTATTGGAAACACCATATATTTT,CASTTQAVPIGNTIYF
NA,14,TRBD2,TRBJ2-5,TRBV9,TGTGCCAGCAGCGTAGGCCTAGCGGAAGAGACCCAGTACTTC,CASSVGLAEETQYF
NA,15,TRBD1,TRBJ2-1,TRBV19,TGTGCCAGTAGTGCCCGGGACAGGGATTTCCGTGAGCAGTTCTTC,CASSARDRDFREQFF
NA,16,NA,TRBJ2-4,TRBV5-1,TGCGCCAGCAGCTTGGCACAGGGAAATTTTAAAAACATTCAGTACTTC,CASSLAQGNFKNIQYF
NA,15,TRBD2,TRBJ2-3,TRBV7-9,TGTGCCAGCAGCTTAGGGTGGACTAGCGCTGATACGCAGTATTTT,CASSLGWTSADTQYF
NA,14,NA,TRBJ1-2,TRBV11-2,TGTGCCAGCAGCCTCGGGGGTAGGAGCTATGGCTACACCTTC,CASSLGGRSYGYTF
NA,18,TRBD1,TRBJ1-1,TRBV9,TGTGCCAGCAGCGTAGGGGACAGGGGCATCCGACGGAACACTGAAGCTTTCTTT,CASSVGDRGIRRNTEAFF
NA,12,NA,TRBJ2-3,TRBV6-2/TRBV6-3,TGTGCCAGCAGTTCTTTAGTAGATACGCAGTATTTT,CASSSLVDTQYF
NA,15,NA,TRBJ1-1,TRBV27,TGTGCCAGCAGTTCGGACAGAAGGTCCACCGCTGAAGCTTTCTTT,CASSSDRRSTAEAFF
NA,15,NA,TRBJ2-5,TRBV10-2,TGCGCCAGCAGTGACCACGGAGGAGGGTTGGAGACCCAGTACTTC,CASSDHGGGLETQYF
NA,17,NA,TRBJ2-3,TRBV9,TGTGCCAGCAGCCCATACCCCGGAGGGGGGGGCGGGGATACGCAGTATTTT,CASSPYPGGGGGDTQYF
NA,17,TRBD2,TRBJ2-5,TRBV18,TGTGCCAGCTCACCACGTCTAGCGGGGGCCCTACAAGAGACCCAGTACTTC,CASSPRLAGALQETQYF
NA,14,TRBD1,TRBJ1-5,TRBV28,TGTGCCAGCAGCGATACAGGGGAGAATCAGCCCCAGCATTTT,CASSDTGENQPQHF
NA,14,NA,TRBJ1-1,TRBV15,TGTGCCACCAGCAGAGATGGGGCACAAAGAGAAGCTTTCTTT,CATSRDGAQREAFF
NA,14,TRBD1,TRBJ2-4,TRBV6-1,TGTGCCAGCAGTGAAGGACAGGGGACAAACATTCAGTACTTC,CASSEGQGTNIQYF
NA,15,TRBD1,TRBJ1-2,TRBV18,TGTGCCAGCTCACCCCGGTGGACAGGGGACGGTGGCTACACCTTC,CASSPRWTGDGGYTF
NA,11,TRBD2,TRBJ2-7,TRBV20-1,TGCAGTGCTAGTTACGGCGGGAGTTGGTACTTC,CSASYGGSWYF
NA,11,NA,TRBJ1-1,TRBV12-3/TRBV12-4,TGTGCCAGCAGTCAGAGGACTGAAGCTTTCTTT,CASSQRTEAFF
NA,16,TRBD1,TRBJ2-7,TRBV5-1,TGCGCCAGCAGCTTGGCCATAAGGGACAGGGTTGACGAGCAGTACTTC,CASSLAIRDRVDEQYF
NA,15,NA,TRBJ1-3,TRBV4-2,TGTGCCAGCAGCCAAGATGGGACACCTGGAAACACCATATATTTT,CASSQDGTPGNTIYF
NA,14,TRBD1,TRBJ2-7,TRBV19,TGTGCCAGTAGTTACAGGGGCTTAACCTACGAGCAGTACTTC,CASSYRGLTYEQYF
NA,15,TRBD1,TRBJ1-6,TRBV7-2,TGTGCCAGCAGCTTAGCCCAGGGGGCACGTTCACCCCTCCACTTT,CASSLAQGARSPLHF
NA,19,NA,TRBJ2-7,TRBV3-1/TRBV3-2,TGTGCCAGCAGCCAAAGAGGTTCAGACAGGATCCAAACTCCCTACGAGCAGTACTTC,CASSQRGSDRIQTPYEQYF